This T cell receptor (beta chain) stems from a study of human T cells and chemical hapten exposure. Study context: Small volume differences among pooled libraries mainly caused per-sample TCR yield variation.

TCRdb independently ran MiXCR on the RACE reads; one entry per CDR3 protein. The repertoire holds approximately 320,000 distinct CDR3 sequences, with around 5% as singletons. Germline V lookup: CDR1 SGHNT, CDR2 YYREEE (reference sequence). The CDR3 is 18 amino acids. Unmatched junction bases numbered 11, after V lost 1 base and J lost 2 bases. Time point described: pre-sensitization, week 0. Treatment indicated: therapeutic diphenylcyclopropenone sensitization with weekly scalp DPC. This chain uses TRBV5-4 with TRBJ1-4, with 7 bases matching TRBD1. This clonotype originated in a woman between 18 and 29 years old with alopecia areata. Some clones in this sample may be carry-over from other donors' samples. Source: whole blood, taken in connection with sensitization to the hapten diphenylcyclopropenone (DPC). The CDR3 sequence is CASSLRKGGVGTNEKLFF. Written as DNA, the CDR3 is TGTGCCAGCAGCTTGAGGAAAGGGGGCGTCGGGACTAATGAAAAACTGTTTTTT. The complete variable domain, with remaining parts taken from reference TRBV5-4 and TRBJ1-4, reads ETGVTQSPTHLIKTRGQQVTLRCSSQSGHNTVSWYQQALGQGPQFIFQYYREEENGRGNFPPRFSGLQFPNYSSELNVNALELDDSALYLCASSLRKGGVGTNEKLFFGSGTQLSVL.